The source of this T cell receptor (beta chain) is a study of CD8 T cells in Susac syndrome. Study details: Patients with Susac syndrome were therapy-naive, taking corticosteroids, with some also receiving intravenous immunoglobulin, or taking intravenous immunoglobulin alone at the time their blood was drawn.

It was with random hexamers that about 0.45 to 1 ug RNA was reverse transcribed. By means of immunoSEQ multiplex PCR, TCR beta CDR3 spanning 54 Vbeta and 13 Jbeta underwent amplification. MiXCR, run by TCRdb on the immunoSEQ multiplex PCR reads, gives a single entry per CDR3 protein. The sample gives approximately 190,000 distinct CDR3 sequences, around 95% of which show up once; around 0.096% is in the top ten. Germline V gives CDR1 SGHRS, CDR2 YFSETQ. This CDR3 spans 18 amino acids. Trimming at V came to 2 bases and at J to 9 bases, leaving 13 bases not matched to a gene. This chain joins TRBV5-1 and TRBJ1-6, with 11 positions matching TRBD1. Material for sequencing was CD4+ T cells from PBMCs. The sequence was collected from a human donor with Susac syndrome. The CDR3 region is CASSFRPPGQGAGSPLHF. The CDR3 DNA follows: TGCGCCAGCAGCTTCCGCCCCCCTGGACAGGGGGCGGGTTCACCCCTCCACTTT.